The next 25 T cell receptor beta chains were all read from a single sample in a study of blood T cell repertoires in COVID-19. TCRdb's table, derived via immunoSEQ multiplex PCR, lists solely in-frame clones and lacks some. The sample lists about 80,000 clones, roughly 80% occurring once. Source material: peripheral blood. The receptors here all came from a man of 80 years or more with active or convalescent COVID-19.

This chain links TRBV9 with TRBJ1-6, with no clear D. The V end lost 0 bases, the J end lost 6 bases, and 13 bases lay between the germline ends. Germline CDR1 and CDR2: SGDLS and YYNGEE. The CDR3 extends over 16 amino acids. The CDR3 nucleotides are TGTGCCAGCAGCGTAGGAGGGTTTATTGGTAATTCACCCCTCCACTTT. This gives the protein CASSVGGFIGNSPLHF.

The gene calls are TRBV6-5 and TRBJ1-1; D is perhaps TRBD1 (6 bases). The CDR3 has 15 amino acids. Germline V gives CDR1 MNHEY, CDR2 SVGAGI. V lost 7 bases and J lost 0, with 15 bases in between. This chain's CDR3 is CASTRRGAVNTEAFF. In DNA, the CDR3 is TGTGCCAGCACCCGGCGGGGGGCCGTGAACACTGAAGCTTTCTTT.

The table lists this clone with a few counts. The chain employs TRBV29-1 and TRBJ1-1, with 8 bases identical to TRBD1. CDR3 length equals 12 residues. Unmatched junction bases numbered 5, after V lost 7 bases and J lost 4 bases. Germline loops: CDR1 SQVTM, CDR2 ANQGSEA. The CDR3 is CSEQGAGTEAFF. The CDR3 DNA is TGCAGCGAGCAGGGGGCTGGCACTGAAGCTTTCTTT.

This chain links TRBV19 with TRBJ2-1; 14 bases map to TRBD2. Germline V lookup: CDR1 LNHDA, CDR2 SQIVND (reference sequence). The V segment lost 5 bases and the J segment 8 bases; nucleotides outside the gene matches: 8. The CDR3 loop spans 16 amino acids. The CDR3 spells CASSPRLAGGPDEQFF. DNA of the CDR3: TGTGCCAGTAGTCCAAGACTAGCGGGGGGGCCTGATGAGCAGTTCTTC.

This sequence joins TRBV6-6 and TRBJ1-3; 10 nucleotides match TRBD1. Germline CDR1 and CDR2: MNHNY and SVGAGI (reference sequence). This CDR3 is built from 16 residues. Losses at the gene ends were 5 bases for V and 4 bases for J; bases not matched to a gene: 8. CDR3 loop: CASSPRQGAHGNTIYF. In nucleotides, the CDR3 is TGTGCCAGCAGTCCACGACAGGGGGCGCACGGAAACACCATATATTTT.

This sequence joins TRBV11-2 and TRBJ2-2, with no clear D. CDR1 and CDR2 from the germline V gene are SGHAT and FQNNGV. The CDR3 covers 15 residues. The V end lost 5 bases, the J end lost 2 bases, and 12 bases lay between the germline ends. The CDR3: CASSPQDYNTGELFF. CDR3 DNA sequence: TGTGCCAGCAGCCCCCAGGATTACAACACCGGGGAGCTGTTTTTT.

V and J are TRBV3-1 (or the pseudogene TRBV3-2) and TRBJ2-4; 9 nucleotides match TRBD2. The CDR3 loop spans 15 amino acids. Germline CDR1 and CDR2: LGHDT and YNNKEL (reference sequence). With 3 bases clipped from V and 4 bases from J, the junction kept 4 bases outside the gene matches. Here the CDR3 reads CASSQPSGIKNIQYF. Here the CDR3 DNA reads TGTGCCAGCAGCCAGCCTAGCGGGATAAAAAACATTCAGTACTTC.

The chain combines TRBV24-1 with TRBJ2-1; TRBD1 matches at 7 bases. CDR1 is KGHDR and CDR2 is SFDVKD in the germline V gene. This CDR3 comprises 18 residues. With V trimmed by 2 bases and J by 5 bases, 14 bases remained unmatched. The CDR3 loop is CATSDSDPHRGRNNEQFF. The CDR3 DNA sequence: TGTGCCACCAGTGATTCTGACCCCCACAGGGGTAGAAACAATGAGCAGTTCTTC.

This chain links TRBV24-1 with TRBJ2-5; perhaps TRBD1 as D (6 bases). Trimming removed 2 bases at V and 2 bases at J, with 11 bases between. The CDR3 has 15 residues. From germline, CDR1 is KGHDR and CDR2 SFDVKD. In DNA, the CDR3 is TGTGCCACCAGTGATTCCCGGACAGCACAAGAGACCCAGTACTTC. It is translated as CATSDSRTAQETQYF.

A single count supports this clone. The chain is built from TRBV5-6 and TRBJ2-4; no reliable D call. This CDR3 is 14 amino acids long. Germline V gene data show CDR1 as SGHDT and CDR2 as YYEEEE. Trimming pared 0 bases from V and 9 bases from J, leaving 13 bases between. CDR3 DNA sequence: TGTGCCAGCAGCTTGGATGGCGGATTGGGCATTCAGTACTTC. Encoded protein: CASSLDGGLGIQYF.

This clone turned up a few times. The chain uses TRBV6-6 and TRBJ2-7, with TRBD2 matching over 9 bases. V trimming: 6 bases; J trimming: 0 bases; junction bases outside the gene matches: 6. The CDR3 is 15 residues long. Germline CDR1 and CDR2: MNHNY and SVGAGI (reference sequence). The CDR3 here is CASSHSGSHSYEQYV. In DNA form, the CDR3 reads TGTGCCAGCAGCCATAGCGGGAGCCACTCCTACGAGCAGTACGTC.

This sequence joins TRBV27 and TRBJ1-1; D is ambiguous. The V end was cut by 6 bases, the J end by 4 bases, with 15 bases between. CDR1 is MNHEY and CDR2 is SMNVEV in the germline V gene (reference sequence). CDR3 length: 14 residues. The CDR3 loop reads CASSPGIAGTEAFF. The CDR3, as DNA: TGTGCCAGCAGCCCCGGGATCGCGGGCACTGAAGCTTTCTTT.

This clone occurred a few times. This sequence joins TRBV10-2 and TRBJ1-2, with D hard to call. Germline-derived CDR1 and CDR2 are WSHSY and SAAADI. Trimming removed 8 bases from V and 6 bases from J, with 16 bases in between. The CDR3 spans 13 residues. DNA of the CDR3: TGCGCCAGCTCTTCCGAAAGAGGGCATGGCTACACCTTC. This gives the protein CASSSERGHGYTF.

This chain uses TRBV29-1 with TRBJ1-1; a weak D match, TRBD1 (6 bases). Germline V gene sequence: CDR1 SQVTM, CDR2 ANQGSEA. The CDR3 contains 12 residues. Trimming shortened V by 6 bases and J by 5 bases, and 13 bases separated the two germline ends. This CDR3 reads CSVGRGETEAFF. DNA of the CDR3: TGCAGCGTCGGGAGGGGGGAAACTGAAGCTTTCTTT.

The chain couples TRBV13 to TRBJ2-3; a weak D match, TRBD2 (6 bases). This CDR3 spans 16 amino acids. Looked up from germline, CDR1 is PRHDT and CDR2 is FYEKMQ (reference sequence). V dropped 6 bases and J dropped 2 bases, with 18 bases sitting between them. As DNA, the CDR3 is TGTGCCAGCAGGCCGCGACTAGTCGATATCACAGATACGCAGTATTTT. Residues: CASRPRLVDITDTQYF.

The genes are TRBV7-2 and TRBJ2-1, with TRBD2 matching over 11 bases. The CDR3 sequence is 15 residues long. V dropped 0 bases and J dropped 5; count of bases not matched to a gene: 0. CDR1 is SGHTA and CDR2 is FQGNSA in the germline V gene. The CDR3 DNA reads TGTGCCAGCAGCTTAGCGGGACTAGCGGACAATGAGCAGTTCTTC. Translated, it gives CASSLAGLADNEQFF.

In this sample, this clone turned up many times. V is TRBV24-1 and J is TRBJ2-3; D perhaps matches TRBD2 (5 bases). Trimming pared 2 bases from V and 3 bases from J, leaving 11 bases between. The CDR3 covers 15 residues. Germline V gene data show CDR1 as KGHDR and CDR2 as SFDVKD. CDR3 nucleotide sequence: TGTGCCACCAGTGATTCACATACTAGGACAGATACGCAGTATTTT. Residues: CATSDSHTRTDTQYF.

V usage is TRBV11-2 and J usage is TRBJ2-2, with D possibly being TRBD1 (6 bases). Deletions cut 2 bases from V and 8 bases from J, with 12 bases between. Germline CDR1 is SGHAT and CDR2 is FQNNGV. The CDR3 is made up of 14 amino acids. CDR3: CASSLSPGQGELFF. The CDR3 DNA sequence: TGTGCCAGCAGCTTATCTCCCGGACAGGGGGAGCTGTTTTTT.

This clone appeared a single time. The chain has TRBV6-5 and TRBJ2-7, with 8 bases aligning to TRBD2. V was pared by 5 bases and J by 1 base, with 7 bases of the junction left unmatched. CDR3 size: 15 residues. The V gene's germline CDR1 is MNHEY and CDR2 SVGAGI. The DNA of the CDR3 is TGTGCCAGCAGTCGGCTAGCGGGCGATTCCTACGAGCAGTACGTC. It translates to CASSRLAGDSYEQYV.

This clone has a single count. The chain recombines TRBV4-2 with TRBJ2-1; 11 bases are shared with TRBD2. V was pared by 3 bases and J by 6 bases, with 10 bases of the junction left unmatched. The germline gives CDR1 LGHNA, CDR2 YNFKEQ. The CDR3 contains 17 residues. The CDR3 loop is CASSQGVAGGRVNEQFF. CDR3 nucleotide sequence: TGTGCCAGCAGCCAGGGGGTAGCGGGAGGGAGGGTCAATGAGCAGTTCTTC.

The V call is TRBV19, the J call TRBJ1-3; 7 bases line up with TRBD1. V trimming: 5 bases; J trimming: 4 bases; junction bases outside the gene matches: 8. The germline CDR1 and CDR2 sequences are LNHDA and SQIVND (reference sequence). This CDR3 is built from 15 residues. The CDR3 loop is CASSPRQGSGNTIYF. The CDR3 DNA sequence: TGTGCCAGTAGTCCCCGACAGGGTTCCGGAAACACCATATATTTT. The full variable domain, its missing parts supplied by reference TRBV19 and TRBJ1-3, is DGGITQSPKYLFRKEGQNVTLSCEQNLNHDAMYWYRQDPGQGLRLIYYSQIVNDFQKGDIAEGYSVSREKKESFPLTVTSAQKNPTAFYLCASSPRQGSGNTIYFGEGSWLTVV.

The V and J genes are TRBV2 and TRBJ2-4; 9 bases are a match to TRBD1. Germline loops: CDR1 SNHLY, CDR2 FYNNEI. The ends lost 2 bases at V and 4 bases at J; junction bases unmatched: 9. The CDR3 is 17 amino acids. The CDR3: CASSEYFNRGPKNIQYF. CDR3 sequence (DNA): TGTGCCAGCAGTGAATATTTTAACAGGGGGCCTAAAAACATTCAGTACTTC.

The chain combines TRBV6-6 with TRBJ1-4; D is possibly TRBD1 (5 bases). The CDR3 spans 14 residues. CDR1 and CDR2 (germline): MNHNY, SVGAGI (reference sequence). V was trimmed by 11 bases and J by 4 bases, leaving 17 bases between them. CDR3 coding DNA: TGTGCCTCAAGCAGGGATGATGGTAATGAAAAACTGTTTTTT. Protein: CASSRDDGNEKLFF.

This clone was detected only a few times. J is TRBJ1-2 and V is TRBV5-6; TRBD1 matches 8 bases. CDR3 length: 14 amino acids. Germline V gene data show CDR1 as SGHDT and CDR2 as YYEEEE. With 2 bases clipped from V and 8 bases from J, the junction kept 8 bases outside the gene matches. CDR3 region: CASSLGSGGEGYTF. CDR3 nucleotides: TGTGCCAGCAGCTTAGGATCAGGGGGCGAAGGCTACACCTTC.

This rearrangement joins TRBV5-1 to TRBJ1-1; no definite D call. This CDR3 contains 14 residues. V dropped 0 bases and J dropped 7 bases, with 13 bases sitting between them. Germline lookup yields CDR1 SGHRS and CDR2 YFSETQ. CDR3 nucleotides: TGCGCCAGCAGCTTGGATGGCACCAATTATGAAGCTTTCTTT. Protein sequence: CASSLDGTNYEAFF.